This record covers a single TCR beta chain. Its antigen remains unidentified. This sample was included in a study of long-term antiretroviral therapy in people with HIV. Until DNA extraction, the samples held between roughly 1-10 million cryopreserved PBMC. Overall study results and limits: Blood dates from the mid-2000s to the late 2010s, possibly under older ART regimens.

Sequencing relied on immunoSEQ assay v3.0, run at survey level. Only in-frame clones appear in the TCRdb table, and some are missing; sequencing was by immunoSEQ multiplex PCR. Counted here are more than 20,000 clones, around 87% occurring once; the ten biggest clones make up roughly 3.5%. The CDR3 consists of 16 residues. V dropped 5 bases and J dropped 6 bases, with 22 bases sitting between them. CDR1 is SGHAT, CDR2 FQNNGV, per germline. This TCR was sampled from a woman aged 25 to 39 with HIV. The starting material was unsorted PBMCs, obtained 1.9 years after starting antiretroviral therapy. The rearrangement joins TRBV11-2 to TRBJ1-1, with D perhaps TRBD1 (6 bases). CDR3 residues: CASSHGGTGAASEAFF. The CDR3 DNA follows: TGTGCCAGCAGCCATGGGGGGACGGGGGCTGCGTCTGAAGCTTTCTTT.